Each of the 19 T cell receptor beta chains below was sequenced from the same sample in a study of T cell responses to AZD1222 COVID-19 vaccine. Produced via immunoSEQ multiplex PCR; TCRdb's table is partial and in-frame only. Here the sample spans roughly 130,000 clones, about nine tenths being singletons. The specimen was peripheral blood, collected on day 0 of AZD1222 vaccination. These receptors all come from an adult in good health.

This chain uses TRBV2 with TRBJ2-3; 9 positions agree with TRBD2. Germline loops: CDR1 SNHLY, CDR2 FYNNEI. J was trimmed by 4 bases and V by 4 bases; bases with no gene match: 6. The CDR3 covers 15 residues. For the CDR3, the DNA is TGTGCCAGCAGTGTGGGGACTAGCCGCTCAGATACGCAGTATTTT. It encodes CASSVGTSRSDTQYF.

The chain combines TRBV3-1 (or the pseudogene TRBV3-2) with TRBJ2-1, with 9 bases aligning to TRBD2. Unmatched junction bases numbered 11, after V lost 4 bases and J lost 7 bases. This CDR3 is 16 amino acids long. The germline gives CDR1 LGHDT, CDR2 YNNKEL (reference sequence). CDR3 amino acids: CASSLVTAGGLNEQFF. The CDR3 DNA reads as TGTGCCAGCAGCCTAGTTACCGCGGGGGGGCTGAATGAGCAGTTCTTC.

This chain uses TRBV4-3 with TRBJ2-5; D perhaps matches TRBD2 (6 bases). Trimming cost V 0 bases and J 1 base, with 15 bases left between them. The CDR3 spans 17 residues. Germline-derived CDR1 and CDR2 are LGHNA and YSLEER. The CDR3 region is CASSQEAAGPTQETQYF. The CDR3 DNA is TGCGCCAGCAGCCAAGAAGCAGCGGGTCCAACCCAAGAGACCCAGTACTTC.

This rearrangement joins TRBV7-9 to TRBJ2-3; D possibly uses TRBD1 or TRBD2 (7 bases each). Germline V lookup: CDR1 SEHNR, CDR2 FQNEAQ (reference sequence). V lost 5 bases and J lost 0, with 12 bases in between. The CDR3 is made up of 15 amino acids. For the CDR3, the DNA is TGTGCCAGCAGCCCAGGGGGGGGAAGCACAGATACGCAGTATTTT. Protein product: CASSPGGGSTDTQYF.

A note on this clone: At the DNA level, this CDR3 is encoded by other sequences in the same sample as well. This rearrangement joins TRBV28 to TRBJ1-2, with 12 bases fitting TRBD1. The ends lost 4 bases at V and 4 bases at J; junction bases unmatched: 1. Germline V lookup: CDR1 MDHEN, CDR2 SYDVKM. CDR3 length: 14 residues. DNA of the CDR3: TGTGCCAGCAGTTGGGGACAGGGGGCCTATGGCTACACCTTC. Translating it yields CASSWGQGAYGYTF.

V is TRBV2 and J is TRBJ1-6; 9 nucleotides match TRBD1. The CDR3 is 16 residues long. V was clipped by 7 bases and J by 5 bases; unmatched bases: 9. Per the germline V gene, CDR1 is SNHLY and CDR2 is FYNNEI. CDR3 sequence reads: CASTPQGAHNNSPLHF. CDR3 in DNA: TGTGCCAGCACCCCACAGGGGGCGCATAATAATTCACCCCTCCACTTT. The full variable domain, in which reference TRBV2 and TRBJ1-6 provide the parts outside the CDR3, is EPEVTQTPSHQVTQMGQEVILRCVPISNHLYFYWYRQILGQKVEFLVSFYNNEISEKSEIFDDQFSVERPDGSNFTLKIRSTKLEDSAMYFCASTPQGAHNNSPLHFGNGTRLTVT.

The table lists this clone with a few counts. The genes are TRBV7-3 and TRBJ2-1; D might be TRBD1 or TRBD2, each matching 5 bases. V was clipped by 5 bases and J by 4 bases, with 15 bases between them. Germline V gene lookup returns CDR1 SGHTA and CDR2 FQGTGA. The CDR3 length is 15 residues. CDR3 protein: CASSAGPKGYNEQFF. The CDR3 region has the DNA TGTGCCAGCAGCGCGGGCCCAAAGGGGTACAATGAGCAGTTCTTC.

The DNA of the CDR3 is TGTGCCAGCAACGGGAAAAAGGGTTCACCCCTCCACTTT. This gives the protein CASNGKKGSPLHF. The J gene is TRBJ1-6, the V gene TRBV19, with D unresolved. In germline, CDR1 is LNHDA, CDR2 SQIVND (reference sequence). This CDR3 contains 13 residues. The V and J ends lost 9 bases and 9 bases respectively, with 15 bases between them.

The V gene is TRBV30, the J gene TRBJ1-2; D is uncertain. The CDR3 runs to 13 residues. The germline V and J ends were trimmed by 0 bases and 4 bases, with 9 bases remaining between them. Germline V CDR1 and CDR2: GTSNPN, SVGIG (reference sequence). The CDR3 region has the DNA TGTGCCTGGAGTGTTCGGGGAGGCTATGGCTACACCTTC. This encodes CAWSVRGGYGYTF.

This clone has more than one count but fewer than ten. The CDR3 loop is CASSQDSYSTDTQYF. CDR3 sequence (DNA): TGCGCCAGCAGCCAAGACTCCTACAGCACAGATACGCAGTATTTT. This chain links TRBV4-3 with TRBJ2-3; D unclear. Trimming pared 0 bases from V and 0 bases from J, leaving 7 bases between. The CDR3 consists of 15 residues. The germline V gene has CDR1 LGHNA and CDR2 YSLEER.

The chain joins TRBV5-1 to TRBJ1-1, with a possible D match to TRBD1 (5 bases). V was cut by 5 bases and J by 1 base, with 6 bases left in between. The CDR3 has 12 residues. The germline gives CDR1 SGHRS, CDR2 YFSETQ. In nucleotides, the CDR3 is TGCGCCAGCAGTGGGGGGAACACTGAAGCTTTCTTT. Protein product: CASSGGNTEAFF.

V usage is TRBV19 and J usage is TRBJ2-2, with 8 positions matching TRBD1. Germline V CDR1 and CDR2: LNHDA, SQIVND (reference sequence). There are 14 residues in the CDR3. Germline trimming cut 7 bases from V and 1 base from J; bases unmatched to any gene: 2. In nucleotides, the CDR3 is TGTGCCAGTATAGGGACAGGGAACACCGGGGAGCTGTTTTTT. Its protein product is CASIGTGNTGELFF.

J is TRBJ1-1 and V is TRBV6-5, with 8 bases that match TRBD1. The CDR3 has 15 amino acids. Germline CDR1 and CDR2: MNHEY and SVGAGI. The J segment lost 6 bases and the V segment lost 7 bases, leaving 13 bases of the junction unmatched. This CDR3 reads CASTPEGQGSSEAFF. CDR3 nucleotides: TGTGCCAGCACCCCGGAAGGACAGGGTTCATCTGAAGCTTTCTTT.

This chain connects TRBV6-5 to TRBJ2-7, with D perhaps matching TRBD2 (7 bases). V was shortened by 7 bases and J by 6 bases, with 22 bases between the two germline ends. The CDR3 runs 15 residues. From germline, CDR1 is MNHEY and CDR2 SVGAGI. The CDR3 DNA follows: TGTGCCAGCACCTCCGGGGGGCAGGGGCTGTTCGAGCAGTACTTC. The encoded protein is CASTSGGQGLFEQYF.

The CDR3 region has the DNA TGTGCCTGGAGCGGCGGGGGGGTAGGTTCTGGAAACACCATATATTTT. This codes for CAWSGGGVGSGNTIYF. This chain joins TRBV30 and TRBJ1-3; a weak D match, TRBD1 (5 bases). The germline V gene has CDR1 GTSNPN and CDR2 SVGIG (reference sequence). The CDR3 length is 16 residues. V lost 3 bases and J lost 1, with 16 bases in between.

This clone occurred once. This chain joins TRBV11-2 and TRBJ2-2; no clear D gene. Germline V gene lookup returns CDR1 SGHAT and CDR2 FQNNGV. The CDR3 has 14 amino acids. V dropped 2 bases and J dropped 2 bases, with 6 bases sitting between them. CDR3 amino acids: CASSLPANTGELFF. The CDR3 DNA follows: TGTGCCAGCAGCTTACCAGCTAACACCGGGGAGCTGTTTTTT.

This clone was picked up a small number of times. The chain carries TRBV5-4 and TRBJ1-2; no clear D gene. V was clipped by 1 base and J by 6 bases, with 10 bases between them. Per germline, CDR1 SGHNT and CDR2 YYREEE (reference sequence). CDR3 length: 13 amino acids. The CDR3 bases are TGTGCCAGCAGCTTGTATCGTAGGGATGGCTACACCTTC. This sequence encodes CASSLYRRDGYTF. Combining the CDR3 with reference TRBV5-4 and TRBJ1-2 gives the whole variable domain ETGVTQSPTHLIKTRGQQVTLRCSSQSGHNTVSWYQQALGQGPQFIFQYYREEENGRGNFPPRFSGLQFPNYSSELNVNALELDDSALYLCASSLYRRDGYTFGSGTRLTVV.

V gene TRBV7-2 combines with J gene TRBJ2-1; D is possibly TRBD2 (6 bases). V was clipped by 0 bases and J by 2 bases, with 8 bases between them. The CDR3 contains 15 residues. Germline V gene sequence: CDR1 SGHTA, CDR2 FQGNSA. The CDR3, as DNA: TGTGCCAGCAGCTTAGCGGGAGGTACCTACAATGAGCAGTTCTTC. It is translated as CASSLAGGTYNEQFF.

This clone was recorded once. The CDR3 here is CASSQYGGTGDSPLHF. In nucleotides, the CDR3 is TGTGCCAGCAGCCAATACGGGGGGACAGGGGATTCACCCCTCCACTTT. V usage is TRBV14 and J usage is TRBJ1-6; 10 bases align to TRBD1. The V and J ends lost 2 bases and 8 bases, in that order; junction bases with no gene match: 6. Germline loops: CDR1 SGHDN, CDR2 FVKESK. The CDR3 covers 16 residues. The full variable domain, completed using reference TRBV14 and TRBJ1-6, is EAGVTQFPSHSVIEKGQTVTLRCDPISGHDNLYWYRRVMGKEIKFLLHFVKESKQDESGMPNNRFLAERTGGTYSTLKVQPAELEDSGVYFCASSQYGGTGDSPLHFGNGTRLTVT.